This T cell receptor beta chain was recorded in a study of T cell repertoires in cytomegalovirus infection. TCRdb passed the reads through MiXCR, listing each CDR3 protein once. The sample contains about 210,000 distinct CDR3 sequences, 6% to 8% of which appear only once. Findings of the study overall: The ex vivo response was dominated by HLA-C-restricted CMV-specific TCR beta clonotypes.

This CDR3 is 16 amino acids long. V was pared by 0 bases and J by 4 bases, with 15 bases between. This clonotype was counted at least ten times. No antigen is known for it. The chain employs TRBV12-3 or TRBV12-4 and TRBJ1-1; D is unclear. Material for sequencing was PBMCs. The TCR sequence derives from a human donor in good health (CMV status not recorded). Some clones in this sample may be carry-over from other donors' samples. CDR3 DNA: TGTGCCAGCAGTTTAGCCAGGAGTGTTTTGGGCACTGAAGCTTTCTTT. It translates to CASSLARSVLGTEAFF.